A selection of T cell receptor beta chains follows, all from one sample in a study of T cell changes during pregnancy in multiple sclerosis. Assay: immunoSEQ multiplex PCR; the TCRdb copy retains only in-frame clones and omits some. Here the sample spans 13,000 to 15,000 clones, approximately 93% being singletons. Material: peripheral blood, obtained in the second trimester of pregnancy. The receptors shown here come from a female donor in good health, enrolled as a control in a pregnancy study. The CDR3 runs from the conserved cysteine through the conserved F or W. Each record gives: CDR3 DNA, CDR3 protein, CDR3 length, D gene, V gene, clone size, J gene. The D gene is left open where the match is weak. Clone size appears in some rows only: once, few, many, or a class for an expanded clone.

TGCGCCAGCAGCTTGGTACTAGCGGGGCCCACAGATACGCAGTATTTT | CASSLVLAGPTDTQYF | 16 | TRBD2 | TRBV5-1 | once | TRBJ2-3
TGTGCCAGCAGCTTGGACCCCAGGGGGAATTCACCCCTCCACTTT | CASSLDPRGNSPLHF | 15 | TRBD1 | TRBV5-4 | . | TRBJ1-6
TGTGCCAGCAGCTTAGTAGGACTTTCTAGCACAGATACGCAGTATTTT | CASSLVGLSSTDTQYF | 16 | . | TRBV7-2 | . | TRBJ2-3
TGTGCCAGCAGCAGCTTACAGGGGACCGCCGTATATGGCTACACCTTC | CASSSLQGTAVYGYTF | 16 | TRBD1 | TRBV5-6 | . | TRBJ1-2
TGTGCTAGCAGCCTGGGGACTAGCGGGGTGGGTGAGCAGTTCTTC | CASSLGTSGVGEQFF | 15 | TRBD2 | TRBV7-7 | . | TRBJ2-1
TGTGCCAGCAGCTTAACCAGCGGGAGCCCCAAGGGGCATGAGCAGTTCTTC | CASSLTSGSPKGHEQFF | 17 | TRBD2 | TRBV7-3 | . | TRBJ2-1
TGTGCCAGTAGTATCGCCCAGGCCTATGGCTACACCTTC | CASSIAQAYGYTF | 13 | . | TRBV19 | . | TRBJ1-2
TGTGCCAGCAGTCCTACAGGGGCATCACACTATGGCTACACCTTC | CASSPTGASHYGYTF | 15 | TRBD1 | TRBV28 | . | TRBJ1-2
TGTGCCAGCAGTGAAATTTCTGCGACAGGGATCAACGAGCAGTACTTC | CASSEISATGINEQYF | 16 | TRBD1 | TRBV6-1 | . | TRBJ2-7
TGTGCCAGCAGTTACAAGCATAGCAATCAGCCCCAGCATTTT | CASSYKHSNQPQHF | 14 | . | TRBV6-5 | once | TRBJ1-5
TGTGCCAGCAGACGAAGACTTCAAGAGACCCAGTACTTC | CASRRRLQETQYF | 13 | . | TRBV6-1 | . | TRBJ2-5
TGTGCCAGCAGCTTAAGGCAGGCCGGGGAGCTGTTTTTT | CASSLRQAGELFF | 13 | . | TRBV4-2 | . | TRBJ2-2
TGTGCCAGCAGTGAGAGCTGGAGCTACAATGAGCAGTTCTTC | CASSESWSYNEQFF | 14 | . | TRBV6-1 | . | TRBJ2-1
TGTGCCAGCAGCTTGCTGACAGGGGACAATGAGCAGTTCTTC | CASSLLTGDNEQFF | 14 | TRBD1 | TRBV7-6 | . | TRBJ2-1
TGTGCCAGCAGTGGACAGGGGGCGAGCAATCAGCCCCAGCATTTT | CASSGQGASNQPQHF | 15 | TRBD1 | TRBV2 | . | TRBJ1-5
TGTGCCAGCGGAGGACGGTCTTTTAATGAAAAACTGTTTTTT | CASGGRSFNEKLFF | 14 | . | TRBV6-1 | . | TRBJ1-4
TGTGCCAGCAGTCTTGGACAGGGGGATGGCTACACCTTC | CASSLGQGDGYTF | 13 | TRBD1 | TRBV6-6 | . | TRBJ1-2
TGCGCCAGCAGCTCGTCTCCGGGAGCGGAGACCCAGTACTTC | CASSSSPGAETQYF | 14 | . | TRBV5-1 | . | TRBJ2-5
TGCGCCAGCAGTCCAGGGGAGGGAGGGCTTGAGCAGTTCTTC | CASSPGEGGLEQFF | 14 | . | TRBV5-1 | . | TRBJ2-1
TGTGCCAGCAGCGTAGCGGGGGGGCTGGATGAAAAACTGTTTTTT | CASSVAGGLDEKLFF | 15 | . | TRBV9 | . | TRBJ1-4
TGCGCCAGCAGGGGGACTAGCTCAGATACGCAGTATTTT | CASRGTSSDTQYF | 13 | TRBD2 | TRBV5-1 | . | TRBJ2-3
TGTGCCAGCAGCCTCGGGAATCCCCACGAGCAGTACTTC | CASSLGNPHEQYF | 13 | . | TRBV7-9 | . | TRBJ2-7
TGTGCCAGCAGCGCTCGACTAGCGGGAGCAGATACGCAGTATTTT | CASSARLAGADTQYF | 15 | TRBD2 | TRBV7-8 | . | TRBJ2-3
TGTGCCAGCAGCCCCGCGGGTAAAGAGACCCAGTACTTC | CASSPAGKETQYF | 13 | . | TRBV11-1 | . | TRBJ2-5
TGTGCCAGCTCACCACGACAGGGGGACGCCGGGGAGCTGTTTTTT | CASSPRQGDAGELFF | 15 | TRBD1 | TRBV18 | . | TRBJ2-2
TGTGCCAGCAGTGTGACAGGGAGAGGCTACACCTTC | CASSVTGRGYTF | 12 | TRBD1 | TRBV28 | . | TRBJ1-2
TGTGCCAGCCAGGGACAGGGTAGAGACGAGCAGTACTTC | CASQGQGRDEQYF | 13 | TRBD1 | TRBV19 | . | TRBJ2-7
TGCAGCGTTCTGGGGACTAGCGGGAGGGCCTACGAGCAGTACTTC | CSVLGTSGRAYEQYF | 15 | TRBD2 | TRBV29-1 | . | TRBJ2-7
TGTGCCAGCAGCTTAATAGGGACAGGCCTCTTGGGCTACACCTTC | CASSLIGTGLLGYTF | 15 | TRBD1 | TRBV7-2 | . | TRBJ1-2
TGTGCCAGCAGTCTAACCGGGACAGAAGCTTTCTTT | CASSLTGTEAFF | 12 | . | TRBV28 | . | TRBJ1-1
TGTGCCAGCAGCTTACAGGGGGTGAACACTGAAGCTTTCTTT | CASSLQGVNTEAFF | 14 | TRBD1 | TRBV7-9 | few | TRBJ1-1
TGTGCCAGGAGTTCTAGCGGGAGGTACTCCTACAATGAGCAGTTCTTC | CARSSSGRYSYNEQFF | 16 | TRBD2 | TRBV2 | . | TRBJ2-1
TGTGCCAGCTCACCACGGGACAGGGGGGTCACAGATACGCAGTATTTT | CASSPRDRGVTDTQYF | 16 | TRBD1 | TRBV18 | . | TRBJ2-3
TGTGCCAGCAGCCCTCCAGGAGGGTCCTACGAGCAGTACTTC | CASSPPGGSYEQYF | 14 | . | TRBV9 | . | TRBJ2-7
TGTGCCAGCAGCCCAACAAAACAGGGTTGGACTGAAGCTTTCTTT | CASSPTKQGWTEAFF | 15 | . | TRBV28 | once | TRBJ1-1
TGTGCAAGTCGCTTAGTATCGATCAGGGACATTCAGTACTTC | CASRLVSIRDIQYF | 14 | . | TRBV12-2 | . | TRBJ2-4
TGCGCCAGCACCGGGACAGTTAGCACAGATACGCAGTATTTT | CASTGTVSTDTQYF | 14 | TRBD1 | TRBV5-1 | . | TRBJ2-3
TGTGCCACCGGGGGACAGTTGGGGCCGATAGCCAAAAACATTCAGTACTTC | CATGGQLGPIAKNIQYF | 17 | . | TRBV28 | once | TRBJ2-4
TGTGCCACCAGCAGAGATCGAGGGACTGAAGCTTTCTTT | CATSRDRGTEAFF | 13 | . | TRBV15 | . | TRBJ1-1
TGTGCCAGCTCACCACGTCGGGAGGCGTACAATGAGCAGTTCTTC | CASSPRREAYNEQFF | 15 | TRBD2 | TRBV18 | . | TRBJ2-1
TGTGCCAGTAGTAAAGGCGGGGGCGCGAGGGATCTGACCCAGCATTTT | CASSKGGGARDLTQHF | 16 | . | TRBV19 | . | TRBJ1-5
TGTGCCAGCAGCAAAGTGGTATTGACTAGCGGGAGGGTCCAGGGGACCTACAATGAGCAGTTCTTC | CASSKVVLTSGRVQGTYNEQFF | 22 | . | TRBV21-1 | . | TRBJ2-1
TGTGCCAGCAGTGAAGGCGGCGGCAGAGGGGAGACCCAGTACTTC | CASSEGGGRGETQYF | 15 | . | TRBV2 | . | TRBJ2-5
TGTGCCAGCAGTGAACTAGCGGGAGGATTAGAGACCCAGTACTTC | CASSELAGGLETQYF | 15 | TRBD2 | TRBV6-1 | . | TRBJ2-5
TGTGCCAGTACAGACAGCTGGCGTGGGTCGGGTTCACCCCTCCACTTT | CASTDSWRGSGSPLHF | 16 | . | TRBV19 | . | TRBJ1-6
TGTGCCAGCAGTGCGACACGACAGGTGAACACTGAAGCTTTCTTT | CASSATRQVNTEAFF | 15 | . | TRBV6-1 | . | TRBJ1-1
TGTGCCAGCACCTACTCCGCGGACACCATATATTTT | CASTYSADTIYF | 12 | . | TRBV6-1 | . | TRBJ1-3
TGTGCCAGCAGCTTCCTGGAGGGAGAGACCCAGTACTTC | CASSFLEGETQYF | 13 | . | TRBV11-1 | . | TRBJ2-5
TGTGCCAGCAGCGTAGGCAGGGAATCCTATGGCTACACCTTC | CASSVGRESYGYTF | 14 | . | TRBV9 | . | TRBJ1-2
TGTGCCAGCAGCTACCGCTACAGGGCGAAGGATGGTGTTTCTGAAGCTTTCTTT | CASSYRYRAKDGVSEAFF | 18 | . | TRBV7-9 | . | TRBJ1-1
TGTGCCAGTAGTATAGAGCGGGGGACTAATGAGCAGTTCTTC | CASSIERGTNEQFF | 14 | TRBD2 | TRBV19 | . | TRBJ2-1
TGCGCCAGCAGCCAACCCGGACTTAAAGGGAAGTACTTC | CASSQPGLKGKYF | 13 | . | TRBV4-1 | . | TRBJ2-7
TGCGCCAGCAGCCAAGATTCGGCAGGGCTCTCTGGAAACACCATATATTTT | CASSQDSAGLSGNTIYF | 17 | . | TRBV4-1 | . | TRBJ1-3
TGTGCCTGGAGTGTATCTGGGAGACGGGGAAACACCATATATTTT | CAWSVSGRRGNTIYF | 15 | . | TRBV30 | few | TRBJ1-3
TGTGCCAGCAGCCCCGGAGGATACGAGCAGTACTTC | CASSPGGYEQYF | 12 | . | TRBV7-9 | . | TRBJ2-7
TGTGCCAGTAGTACGGTGGGAGGCACTGAAGCTTTCTTT | CASSTVGGTEAFF | 13 | . | TRBV19 | . | TRBJ1-1
TGTGCCAGCAGCTTATCTCGAGCAACTAATGAAAAACTGTTTTTT | CASSLSRATNEKLFF | 15 | . | TRBV7-8 | . | TRBJ1-4